This record looks at one T cell receptor beta chain sequence and its context. The clone's antigen remains unknown. Per-base quality was not reported, and no clone a single base away is much larger than it. These data are taken from a study of cytotoxic CD8 clonotypes in ibrutinib-treated CLL (dated by TCRdb to the early 2020s). About the study as a whole: The cohort had eleven to twelve relapsed/refractory and around 15 treatment-naive patients; approximately 17 were IGHV unmutated. Patients were still on ibrutinib when every remission and progressive disease sample was collected. Cryopreserved peripheral blood mononuclear cells were obtained prior to treatment, at the time of response, and at either disease progression or sustained remission. Partial responses were observed in about 24 patients and complete responses in 2; after a median follow-up of 68 months, remission was maintained in roughly 15 patients and progression was observed in 12. Response samples were obtained after a median of 12 months of treatment, with a range of roughly 6 to 40 months. On average, each sample yielded hundreds of thousands of productive templates and 94,082 productive rearrangements. Of the approximately 86 participants in the trial, approximately 26 had longitudinal samples available.

This sample's time point label indicates: approximately eleven months on ibrutinib. Roughly 2.2 micrograms of genomic DNA were extracted from cryopreserved PBMCs for TCR beta library preparation. Longitudinal blood samples from CLL patients on ibrutinib monotherapy underwent high-throughput TCR beta sequencing. The patients took part in an open-label, single-center phase 2 trial of ibrutinib monotherapy. Including cysteine and phenylalanine, the CDR3 has 14 amino acids. Only CDR3 DNA remains: 42 bases, in frame from the first base. Trimming takes 6 bases off V and 6 bases off J; junction bases not matched to a gene: 7. Via the germline V gene, CDR1 is MNHNS and CDR2 SASEGT. A MiSeq instrument was used for deep resolution sequencing, which targeted depths ranging from 1 in 1 million up to 1 in 200,000 T cells, with coverage averaging 10x for each clonotype. The immunoSEQ hsTCRB Kit was used to generate the TCR beta libraries. Per the authors' processing: The data were analyzed with ImmunoSEQ Analyzer and ImmunoSEQ Data Assistant, and V, D and J gene assignments followed IMGT definitions. Clonality was computed as one minus normalized Shannon entropy of productive rearrangement frequencies, ranging from 0 to 1. Public clonotype analysis was restricted to overrepresented clonotypes comprising at least 0.05% of each patient's repertoire. Repertoires from thirteen age-matched healthy donors in immuneACCESS were used as clonality controls. TCRdb mirrors the immuneACCESS table, restricted to in-frame sequences. Some clones are absent from its copies; in checked studies, under half trace to an unresolved V gene, and the reason for the others is unknown. V, J and clone size were drawn from that table, and D and trimming were deduced from the DNA. Present in this sample are 110,000 to 150,000 clones, around 77% of which were seen just once. The leading ten clones occupy approximately 28% of the sample.

Overall study outcomes, separate from this receptor: Clonality increased at ibrutinib response, stayed stable in sustained remission, and fell back toward baseline at progression. Sampling times were not matched between sustained-remission and progressing patients, and lymph node repertoires were not studied. Public clonotypes were found to be uncommon and were observed to contract or remain stable during treatment; the increase in clonality was shown to reflect expansion of private clonotypes at ibrutinib response. Baseline clonality exceeded that of age-matched healthy donors and correlated strongly with circulating CD8+ T-cell counts.

The specimen was PBMCs, collected after 12 months of ibrutinib treatment. This clonotype was sampled from a human donor with chronic lymphocytic leukemia. The rearrangement joined TRBV6-1 to TRBJ2-7; 11 bases in the junction line up with TRBD1. The CDR3 protein is CASSARGQGAEQYF. Read as DNA, the sequence is TGTGCCAGCAGCGCTAGAGGACAGGGGGCCGAGCAGTACTTC.